This record concerns one T cell receptor beta chain sequence. Data came from immunoSEQ multiplex PCR; TCRdb stores just in-frame clones and leaves some out. The sample records 100,000 to 120,000 clones, 83% being singletons. This specimen belongs to a study of control samples from healthy donors and cancer patients. V lost 3 bases and J 2 bases, leaving 10 bases between the germline ends. Germline V gene lookup returns CDR1 LNHNV and CDR2 YYDKDF (reference sequence). CDR3 length equals 14 residues. The V call is TRBV15, the J call TRBJ1-1; perhaps TRBD1 as D (6 bases). The sequence was obtained from a woman aged 50 to 60 in good health. Sequenced: blood. CDR3 amino acids: CATSREGGNTEAFF. CDR3 nucleotide sequence: TGTGCCACCAGCAGGGAAGGGGGTAACACTGAAGCTTTCTTT.